These 15 T cell receptor beta chains share one sample of origin, sequenced in a study. One entry per CDR3 protein, called by TCRdb with MiXCR from the RT-PCR reads. The sample shows around 700,000 distinct CDR3 sequences, 14% of them seen only once. The sequencing sample was made of memory CD4+ T cells from blood. These receptors all stem from a female donor in good health, serving as a healthy control.

This clonotype was seen a few times. This sequence joins TRBV4-3 and TRBJ1-1; D not resolved. Trimming stripped 4 bases from V and 1 base from J, with 13 bases between. Germline-derived CDR1 and CDR2 are LGHNA and YSLEER. This CDR3 comprises 15 residues. This CDR3 reads CASSPGLGQNTEAFF. CDR3 sequence (DNA): TGCGCCAGCAGCCCGGGCCTTGGGCAGAACACTGAAGCTTTCTTT.

This clonotype has at least ten counts. The chain is built from TRBV5-1 and TRBJ2-1; no clear D gene. The V end lost 4 bases, the J end lost 8 bases, and 19 bases lay between the germline ends. Germline V gives CDR1 SGHRS, CDR2 YFSETQ. The CDR3 sequence is 15 residues long. CDR3: CASSPILSRKDEQFF. The DNA for the CDR3 is TGCGCCAGCAGCCCTATTTTGAGTCGGAAGGATGAGCAGTTCTTC.

This clonotype was counted at least ten times. The V call is TRBV29-1, the J call TRBJ1-1; 7 bases line up with TRBD1. The CDR3 is 13 amino acids. Germline V gives CDR1 SQVTM, CDR2 ANQGSEA. Germline trimming cut 6 bases from V and 4 bases from J; bases unmatched to any gene: 8. Here the CDR3 reads CSVNRGRGTEAFF. The CDR3 bases are TGCAGCGTAAACAGGGGCCGCGGCACTGAAGCTTTCTTT.

In this sample, this clonotype turned up many times. The chain carries TRBV6-2 or TRBV6-3 and TRBJ2-3, with TRBD1 as a possible D gene (6 bases). V lost 2 bases and J 2 bases, leaving 20 bases between the germline ends. Germline CDR1 and CDR2: MNHEY and SVGEGT. This CDR3 comprises 18 residues. The CDR3 DNA is TGTGCCAGCAGTTACCTCCAGGCCGGACAGCCTAACACAGATACGCAGTATTTT. Translated, it gives CASSYLQAGQPNTDTQYF.

This clonotype was picked up many times. The chain links TRBV7-8 to TRBJ2-1, with 7 positions matching TRBD2. V dropped 2 bases and J dropped 7; count of bases not matched to a gene: 11. Germline CDR1 and CDR2: SGHVS and FQNEAQ. This CDR3 contains 16 residues. The CDR3 bases are TGTGCCAGCAGCTTACACACGGGAGGAACGGGTAATGAGCAGTTCTTC. This codes for CASSLHTGGTGNEQFF.

This clonotype was detected only a few times. The CDR3 sequence is CASSQVGDLGGRGYTF. CDR3 coding DNA: TGCGCCAGCAGCCAAGTTGGGGACCTAGGGGGTCGAGGCTACACCTTC. The chain has TRBV4-3 and TRBJ1-2, with D perhaps TRBD1 (6 bases). CDR3 length: 16 residues. Germline V gene data show CDR1 as LGHNA and CDR2 as YSLEER. Trimming took off 1 base at V and 8 bases at J, with 20 bases between the two ends.

In this sample, this clonotype turned up a few times. V usage is TRBV11-2 and J usage is TRBJ2-4, with TRBD2 identical over 14 bases. CDR3 length: 19 residues. Unmatched junction bases numbered 8, after V lost 4 bases and J lost 0 bases. Germline values: CDR1 SGHAT, CDR2 FQNNGV. CDR3 sequence reads: CASSSLTSGRALAKNIQYF. The DNA for the CDR3 is TGTGCCAGCAGCTCCCTGACTAGCGGGAGGGCCCTAGCCAAAAACATTCAGTACTTC.

This clonotype has ten or more counts. V gene TRBV4-3 combines with J gene TRBJ2-1, with 11 bases identical to TRBD2. The CDR3 runs to 14 residues. Germline V gene lookup returns CDR1 LGHNA and CDR2 YSLEER. V shed 6 bases, J shed 9 bases, and the junction held 7 bases outside the gene matches. The chain's CDR3 is CASRHSGRAVEQFF. CDR3 nucleotide sequence: TGCGCCAGCAGACATAGCGGGAGGGCCGTTGAGCAGTTCTTC.

This chain connects TRBV20-1 to TRBJ2-1; 9 nucleotides agree with TRBD2. V was pared by 3 bases and J by 8 bases, with 8 bases of the junction left unmatched. This CDR3 is 14 amino acids long. Germline V gives CDR1 DFQATT, CDR2 SNEGSKA (reference sequence). The CDR3 bases are TGCAGTGCTAGTGTTAGCGGGAGCGGTGATGAGCAGTTCTTC. As protein: CSASVSGSGDEQFF.

The chain recombines TRBV7-9 with TRBJ2-1; D gene uncertain. Germline values: CDR1 SEHNR, CDR2 FQNEAQ (reference sequence). The CDR3 is made up of 13 amino acids. Trimming removed 3 bases at V and 6 bases at J, with 9 bases between. CDR3 sequence (DNA): TGTGCCAGCAGCTTCGACGCCGCCAATGAGCAGTTCTTC. Its translation: CASSFDAANEQFF.

There are many counts of this clonotype. V is TRBV9 and J is TRBJ2-1; maybe TRBD2 (6 bases). The CDR3 spans 16 residues. V lost 2 bases to trimming and J lost 8 bases, with 20 bases between them. Per germline, CDR1 SGDLS and CDR2 YYNGEE. The CDR3 reads CASSVSSGPFAYEQFF. The CDR3 DNA reads as TGTGCCAGCAGCGTCTCGAGCGGGCCGTTCGCTTATGAGCAGTTCTTC.

This clonotype was seen many times. The chain combines TRBV29-1 with TRBJ2-1; D is unclear. This CDR3 is 10 amino acids long. Germline V gives CDR1 SQVTM, CDR2 ANQGSEA. V was trimmed by 4 bases and J by 9 bases, leaving 7 bases between them. The CDR3 reads CSVAQREQFF. The CDR3 coding sequence is TGCAGCGTTGCACAACGTGAGCAGTTCTTC.

The V gene is TRBV20-1, the J gene TRBJ2-1, with TRBD2 matching over 15 bases. Germline V gene lookup returns CDR1 DFQATT and CDR2 SNEGSKA (reference sequence). CDR3 length equals 15 residues. J was trimmed by 7 bases and V by 8 bases; bases with no gene match: 9. Here the CDR3 reads CSLPRGTSGRNEQFF. CDR3 nucleotide sequence: TGCAGTCTCCCAAGGGGGACTAGCGGGAGGAATGAGCAGTTCTTC.

In this sample, this clonotype turned up a few times. The gene calls are TRBV5-5 and TRBJ1-1; D possibly corresponds to TRBD1 (6 bases). With 2 bases removed from V and 3 bases from J, the gap between germline ends came to 17 bases. The CDR3 covers 16 residues. Germline CDR1 is SGHKS and CDR2 is YYEKEE (reference sequence). The CDR3 loop reads CASSFLRGMVDTEAFF. DNA of the CDR3: TGTGCCAGCAGCTTCCTCAGGGGCATGGTCGACACTGAAGCTTTCTTT.

Concerning this clonotype: A read error may account for a junction end that differs from germline. V gene TRBV30 combines with J gene TRBJ2-7; 12 nucleotides align to TRBD2. Germline V CDR1 and CDR2: GTSNPN, SVGIG (reference sequence). This CDR3 has 13 amino acids. The CDR3 protein is CAWMGLAGYEEYF. The CDR3 nucleotides are TGTGCCTGGATGGGACTAGCGGGCTACGAGGAGTACTTC.